This T cell receptor beta chain was found in a study of T cell repertoires in ileal Crohn's disease (dated by TCRdb to 2018 to 2020). Study-wide context: The median duration of disease was 6 to 10 years, and at the time of surgery approximately 34% of patients were active smokers. Surgery was performed for a complication in all patients, with stricturing disease in about 61% and penetrating disease in 39%. Postoperative therapy was given to about half of the patients, with thiopurines administered to under 13 patients and anti-TNF agents administered to approximately 17 patients. TCR repertoire analysis was performed in just over 55 Crohn's disease patients drawn from a prospective multicentre cohort. Running in parallel with the study was a multicentre cohort set up to find predictors of early endoscopic recurrence following ileocolonic resection. Endoscopic postoperative recurrence was defined as a Rutgeerts score above i0. A total of roughly 170 mucosal samples from 57 patients were sequenced, collected from several sites on the surgical specimen and at postoperative endoscopy. What the work shows at the level of the full study, not this receptor alone: Compared with non-smokers, patients who were active smokers at surgery showed a significantly higher proportion of clonal expansions (approximately 26% vs 17%, p=0.02). Only a subgroup of patients, of unstated size, had mucosal CD4 and CD8 T cells sorted and sequenced. Endoscopic recurrence was found to be associated with higher high-frequency clone percentages at surgery, and recurrence was observed in all patients with clonality above 26.8% (18/57). More high-frequency clones were carried by sorted CD8 T cells than by CD4 T cells, suggesting that mucosal expansions were mainly CD8.

The germline V end is reduced by 3 bases and the J end by 0 bases; junction bases left unmatched: 3. The germline V gene gives CDR1 as KGHSH and CDR2 as LQKENI. The CDR3 spans 15 residues, from the cysteine through the phenylalanine. The kept DNA is CDR3 alone, 45 bases in frame from the first base. As regards this clone: This receptor's antigen is unknown. No clone much larger than this one lies a single base away; base qualities are absent.

Eligible patients were adults with ileal or ileocolonic Crohn's disease who had an indication for ileocolonic resection. Whole ileal mucosal biopsies were kept frozen at -80 degrees C prior to DNA extraction. Genomic DNA was isolated from frozen whole biopsies using a TRizol-based method, and the DNA was quantified with a NanoDrop 2000 spectrophotometer. For commercial TCRB immunosequencing, 400 to 550 nanograms of biopsy DNA were submitted for each sample. Adaptive Biotechnology amplified CDR3 regions from genomic DNA with a two-step multiplex PCR that controlled for amplification bias. Primers for every V and J gene segment were used in the first PCR, and barcodes and Illumina adapters were added in the second PCR. CDR3 libraries were sequenced using an Illumina instrument. Processing in the source paper ran as follows. Analysis combined the vendor-provided pipelines with custom analysis of raw data in R/Bioconductor under R version 3.3.0. Clonality, which ranges from 0 to 1, was calculated as the inverse of the normalised Shannon entropy across all productive clones. The repertoire share taken up by the top 100 clones defined high-frequency clones, and only clones that passed a 95% confidence test were kept. Repertoire diversity was measured with the Simpson index, and overlap between samples was measured with the Morisita-Horn index. Drawn from immuneACCESS, this table holds only the in-frame rearrangements with V and J called that TCRdb kept. Clones are partly lost; checked studies trace under half to an unresolved V gene and leave the rest unexplained. V, J and clone size are taken as reported in that table, and D and trimming were inferred from the DNA itself. This sample gives 15,000 to 20,000 clones in total; about 66% of them show up just once. The top ten clonotypes cover approximately 5% of the sample.

This receptor chain uses TRBV18 and TRBJ2-3; 7 bases in the middle match TRBD2. This TCR was sampled from an adult with Crohn's disease. Sequencing was performed on ileal tissue. The DNA sequence reads TGTGCCAGCTCACCGGTGACTAGCAGCACAGATACGCAGTATTTT. The translation is CASSPVTSSTDTQYF.